This TCR beta chain was sequenced for a study of blood T cell repertoires in COVID-19. Study information: Specimens from acute and convalescent COVID-19 originated in the United States, Italy and Spain.

This table comes from immunoSEQ multiplex PCR, and its TCRdb copy is limited to in-frame clones, with some not included. The table lists 340,000 or so clones, around 86% of them singletons. This clone came up once. The sequencing sample was made of peripheral blood. This receptor was taken from a man aged 50-60 years with active or convalescent COVID-19.

The CDR3, as DNA: TGTGCCAGCAGCTTATACCAGTCCAATCAGCCCCAGCATTTT. Its protein product is CASSLYQSNQPQHF. This sequence joins TRBV7-2 and TRBJ1-5, with D unclear. The germline V and J ends were trimmed by 2 bases and 3 bases, with 8 bases remaining between them. This CDR3 is 14 amino acids long. Looked up from germline, CDR1 is SGHTA and CDR2 is FQGNSA.